The next 9 T cell receptor beta chains were all read from a single sample in a study of shared T cell receptors in the human thymus. Method: immunoSEQ multiplex PCR; TCRdb's copy keeps in-frame clones and lacks some. The repertoire includes 600,000 or so clones, 87% of them detected once, and under 0.01% sits in the top ten. The data also belong to a second study, concerning human thymus T cells.

The sequenced sample consisted of thymocytes. These receptors were taken from a boy in the first two years of life with a congenital heart defect.

The chain employs TRBV6-5 and TRBJ1-5; tentative D call: TRBD1 (6 bases). The germline V gene encodes CDR1 MNHEY and CDR2 SVGAGI. The CDR3 is 15 amino acids. The V and J ends lost 6 bases and 0 bases respectively, with 12 bases between them. CDR3 bases: TGTGCCAGCAGCCGGACAGCTGATAGCAATCAGCCCCAGCATTTT. As protein: CASSRTADSNQPQHF.

This chain connects TRBV19 to TRBJ1-1; TRBD1 is a possible D gene (5 bases). This CDR3 region has 13 residues. The V gene's germline CDR1 is LNHDA and CDR2 SQIVND (reference sequence). Trimming took 7 bases from V and 2 from J, leaving 11 bases between them. CDR3 residues: CASKGDGNTEAFF. CDR3 coding DNA: TGTGCCAGTAAAGGGGATGGAAACACTGAAGCTTTCTTT.

This chain uses TRBV2 with TRBJ2-5; D not certain. The CDR3 runs to 12 residues. CDR1 SNHLY and CDR2 FYNNEI come from the germline V gene. Trimming left V 8 bases short and J 2 bases short, with 9 bases between. Written as DNA, the CDR3 is TGTGCCAGCCACCGCGTACAAGAGACCCAGTACTTC. Encoded protein: CASHRVQETQYF.

The chain employs TRBV4-3 and TRBJ2-2; tentative D call: TRBD1 (6 bases). V lost 0 bases and J lost 5, with 13 bases in between. The CDR3 totals 16 residues. The germline gives CDR1 LGHNA, CDR2 YSLEER. The CDR3 loop is CASSQDRQGKTGELFF. The CDR3 bases are TGCGCCAGCAGCCAAGATCGTCAGGGGAAGACCGGGGAGCTGTTTTTT.

V usage is TRBV25-1 and J usage is TRBJ1-5; D uncertain. The germline CDR1 and CDR2 sequences are MGHDK and SYGVNS. There are 13 residues in the CDR3. With 4 bases removed from V and 9 bases from J, the gap between germline ends came to 13 bases. As DNA, the CDR3 is TGTGCCAGCAGTGGACTGATCGATCGGCCCCAGCATTTT. Protein sequence: CASSGLIDRPQHF.

The chain couples TRBV5-1 to TRBJ2-7; 8 bases fit TRBD2. Germline assignment: CDR1 SGHRS and CDR2 YFSETQ. This CDR3 has 15 residues. J gave up 4 bases and V 0 bases, and 6 bases lay outside the gene matches. CDR3 sequence: CASSLAGGVIYEQYF. CDR3 nucleotides: TGCGCCAGCAGCTTGGCCGGGGGGGTAATATACGAGCAGTACTTC.

The chain links TRBV19 to TRBJ2-1, with a weak D call TRBD1 (5 bases). Germline V CDR1 and CDR2: LNHDA, SQIVND (reference sequence). The length of the CDR3 is 12 residues. The V end lost 6 bases, the J end lost 7 bases, and 10 bases lay between the germline ends. Here the CDR3 reads CASRTESNEQFF. The CDR3 bases are TGTGCCAGTAGGACAGAATCAAATGAGCAGTTCTTC.

The rearrangement uses TRBV11-2 and TRBJ2-3, with 9 bases identical to TRBD2. CDR1 and CDR2 from the germline V gene are SGHAT and FQNNGV. The CDR3 sequence is 16 residues long. V lost 3 bases to trimming and J lost 0 bases; unmatched junction nucleotides: 4. The CDR3 sequence is CASSFGTSRSTDTQYF. The CDR3 DNA reads as TGTGCCAGCAGCTTTGGGACTAGCCGTAGCACAGATACGCAGTATTTT.

Here the CDR3 reads CASSQVSGGVGNEQFF. The CDR3 nucleotides are TGCGCCAGCAGCCAAGTTTCAGGGGGCGTCGGGAATGAGCAGTTCTTC. The chain couples TRBV4-3 to TRBJ2-1; 8 bases are a match to TRBD1. Germline values: CDR1 LGHNA, CDR2 YSLEER. This CDR3 has 16 amino acids. V gave up 1 base and J gave up 7 bases; unmatched junction bases: 9.